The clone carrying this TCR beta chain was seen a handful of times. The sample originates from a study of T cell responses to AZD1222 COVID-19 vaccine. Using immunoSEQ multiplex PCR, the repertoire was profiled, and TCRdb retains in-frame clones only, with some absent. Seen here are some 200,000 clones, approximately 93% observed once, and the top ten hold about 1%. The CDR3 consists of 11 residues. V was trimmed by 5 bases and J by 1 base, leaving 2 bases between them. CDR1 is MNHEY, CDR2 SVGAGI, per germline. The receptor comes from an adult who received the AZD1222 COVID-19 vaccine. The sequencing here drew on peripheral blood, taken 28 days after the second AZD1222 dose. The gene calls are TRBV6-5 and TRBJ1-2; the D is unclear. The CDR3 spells CASSHNYGYTF. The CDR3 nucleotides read TGTGCCAGCAGTCATAACTATGGCTACACCTTC.